These 27 T cell receptor beta chains originate from one sample sequenced in a study of identical twins. Each CDR3 protein is one row after TCRdb ran MiXCR on the 5' RACE reads. The table lists 550,000 to 800,000 distinct CDR3 sequences, roughly 7.1% of them singletons. These records were also assigned to another study, of yellow fever vaccine responses in identical twins.

The specimen sequenced was PBMCs. Receptors were obtained from a young woman in good health.

Ten or more counts support this clonotype. The chain has TRBV11-2 and TRBJ2-7; the D is unclear. The CDR3 spans 14 residues. The germline gives CDR1 SGHAT, CDR2 FQNNGV. V lost 5 bases to trimming and J lost 0 bases, with 11 bases between them. Here the CDR3 DNA reads TGTGCCAGCAGCCCCCGTGCGTACTCCTACGAGCAGTACGTC. The encoded protein is CASSPRAYSYEQYV.

The chain employs TRBV25-1 and TRBJ2-1; 13 nucleotides agree with TRBD2. Germline CDR1 is MGHDK and CDR2 is SYGVNS. V gave up 2 bases and J gave up 0 bases; unmatched junction bases: 7. The CDR3 runs to 19 residues. The CDR3 loop reads CASSEVGLAGASSYNEQFF. For the CDR3, the DNA is TGTGCCAGCAGTGAAGTCGGACTAGCGGGAGCGAGCTCCTACAATGAGCAGTTCTTC. Full variable domain (outside the CDR3, taken from reference TRBV25-1 and TRBJ2-1): EADIYQTPRYLVIGTGKKITLECSQTMGHDKMYWYQQDPGMELHLIHYSYGVNSTEKGDLSSESTVSRIRTEHFPLTLESARPSHTSQYLCASSEVGLAGASSYNEQFFGPGTRLTVL.

This clonotype turned up a few times. V gene TRBV6-5 combines with J gene TRBJ1-1; weak D call: TRBD1 (6 bases). In germline, CDR1 is MNHEY, CDR2 SVGAGI. This CDR3 is built from 12 residues. With 6 bases removed from V and 9 bases from J, the gap between germline ends came to 14 bases. The CDR3 is CASSPQTGQAFF. CDR3 nucleotide sequence: TGTGCCAGCAGCCCTCAGACAGGACAAGCTTTCTTT.

This clonotype was observed at least ten times. V usage is TRBV12-3 or TRBV12-4 and J usage is TRBJ2-3, with D perhaps given as TRBD1 or TRBD2 (5 bases each). V lost 3 bases to trimming and J lost 6 bases, with 13 bases between them. The CDR3 consists of 14 residues. CDR3 DNA: TGTGCCAGCAGTTTCGGGGCCCCCCCGGATACGCAGTATTTT. It translates to CASSFGAPPDTQYF.

This clonotype was picked up a small number of times. The chain couples TRBV7-2 to TRBJ2-1; 8 bases match TRBD2. J gave up 9 bases and V 1 base, and 11 bases lay outside the gene matches. Germline loops: CDR1 SGHTA, CDR2 FQGNSA. This CDR3 has 16 residues. The CDR3 sequence is CASSLGGAGGAIEQFF. The CDR3 DNA reads as TGTGCCAGCAGCTTAGGAGGCGCCGGGGGGGCGATTGAGCAGTTCTTC.

This clonotype was seen more than once but under ten times. The CDR3 protein is CASNHRDRGGNTIYF. The CDR3 region has the DNA TGTGCCAGCAACCATCGAGACAGGGGTGGAAACACCATATATTTT. The chain employs TRBV12-3 or TRBV12-4 and TRBJ1-3, with 8 bases fitting TRBD1. This CDR3 is 15 amino acids long. V trimming: 7 bases; J trimming: 3 bases; junction bases outside the gene matches: 8.

This clonotype came up many times. The chain links TRBV12-3 or TRBV12-4 to TRBJ1-2; D may be TRBD1 (5 bases). V gave up 6 bases and J gave up 7 bases, with 9 bases separating them. CDR3 length: 11 amino acids. CDR3 bases: TGTGCCAGCAGGGCTGGGGGTGGCTACACCTTC. This translates into CASRAGGGYTF.

The table lists this clonotype with a few counts. CDR3 nucleotides: TGTGCCAGCAGTTACTCGCCAGGGGGAGGGTATGGCTACACCTTC. Its translation is CASSYSPGGGYGYTF. The rearrangement uses TRBV6-5 and TRBJ1-2; 7 nucleotides agree with TRBD1. The CDR3 sequence is 15 residues long. V was pared by 0 bases and J by 5 bases, with 6 bases of the junction left unmatched. Germline V gives CDR1 MNHEY, CDR2 SVGAGI.

This clonotype was counted only a few times. The V gene is TRBV6-1, the J gene TRBJ2-7, with D possibly being TRBD1 or TRBD2 (5 bases each). The germline V gene encodes CDR1 MNHNS and CDR2 SASEGT. The CDR3 is 16 amino acids. With 6 bases removed from V and 4 bases from J, the gap between germline ends came to 22 bases. The chain's CDR3 is CASRDIWGSHRYEQYF. CDR3 coding DNA: TGTGCCAGCAGGGACATCTGGGGGTCCCACCGGTACGAGCAGTACTTC.

This clonotype was detected ten times or more. The CDR3 here is CSALRAGGLSQPQHF. The CDR3 nucleotides are TGCAGTGCCCTGAGGGCAGGGGGCCTTAGTCAGCCCCAGCATTTT. The genes are TRBV20-1 and TRBJ1-5; 8 bases map to TRBD1. Trimming took 6 bases from V and 6 from J; bases not matched to a gene: 13. The CDR3 loop spans 15 amino acids. CDR1 is DFQATT and CDR2 is SNEGSKA in the germline V gene (reference sequence).

In its sample, this clonotype was seen a few times. The chain joins TRBV20-1 to TRBJ2-5, with TRBD2 matching 7 bases. V was pared by 6 bases and J by 0 bases, with 10 bases of the junction left unmatched. There are 15 residues in the CDR3. In germline, CDR1 is DFQATT, CDR2 SNEGSKA (reference sequence). CDR3 sequence: CSAHSGGSYQETQYF. The CDR3 DNA reads as TGCAGTGCCCACTCGGGAGGCTCGTACCAAGAGACCCAGTACTTC.

This clonotype showed up many times. The chain employs TRBV12-3 or TRBV12-4 and TRBJ1-6, with 8 bases that match TRBD1. V lost 7 bases and J lost 8; bases outside the gene matches: 10. The CDR3 consists of 15 residues. The CDR3 sequence is CASTRTGRWDSPLHF. The CDR3 nucleotides are TGTGCCAGCACCCGGACAGGGAGGTGGGATTCACCCCTCCACTTT.

This clonotype was seen more than once but under ten times. This chain's CDR3 is CASSLMVAGYNEQFF. The CDR3 DNA follows: TGTGCCAGCAGCTTAATGGTAGCGGGTTACAATGAGCAGTTCTTC. V usage is TRBV7-2 and J usage is TRBJ2-1; 7 nucleotides agree with TRBD2. The length of the CDR3 is 15 residues. Germline-derived CDR1 and CDR2 are SGHTA and FQGNSA. J gave up 4 bases and V 2 bases, and 5 bases lay outside the gene matches.

This clonotype was detected only a few times. The chain's CDR3 is CASSKGQGGSPSYNEQFF. CDR3 coding DNA: TGCGCCAGCAGTAAGGGACAGGGGGGCAGTCCCTCCTACAATGAGCAGTTCTTC. The rearrangement uses TRBV5-1 and TRBJ2-1, with 11 bases aligning to TRBD1. CDR1 SGHRS and CDR2 YFSETQ come from the germline V gene. J was trimmed by 0 bases and V by 5 bases; bases with no gene match: 10. The CDR3 spans 18 residues.

This clonotype was seen many times. The chain employs TRBV5-1 and TRBJ1-6, with D possibly TRBD1 on 5 matching bases. The CDR3 length is 13 residues. Deletions cut 4 bases from V and 8 bases from J, with 10 bases between. CDR1 and CDR2 from the germline V gene are SGHRS and YFSETQ. The CDR3 DNA reads TGCGCCAGCAGCCCGGGGACGGATTCACCCCTCCACTTT. It codes for CASSPGTDSPLHF.

The chain uses TRBV29-1 and TRBJ2-1, with 16 bases identical to TRBD2. With 7 bases clipped from V and 8 bases from J, the junction kept 11 bases outside the gene matches. Germline V gives CDR1 SQVTM, CDR2 ANQGSEA. The CDR3 covers 16 residues. For the CDR3, the DNA is TGCAGCGCCGGGACTAGCGGGAGGGCCGGGTCGGATGAGCAGTTCTTC. Its translation: CSAGTSGRAGSDEQFF.

This clonotype appeared a few times. The CDR3 is CASSEGSSSGNTIYF. As DNA, the CDR3 is TGCGCCAGCAGTGAGGGGAGCAGCTCTGGAAACACCATATATTTT. The chain joins TRBV10-2 to TRBJ1-3, with D unresolved. The CDR3 contains 15 residues. V lost 2 bases and J lost 0, with 8 bases in between. From germline, CDR1 is WSHSY and CDR2 SAAADI.

This clonotype was seen more than once but under ten times. The chain has TRBV12-3 or TRBV12-4 and TRBJ2-1, with a possible D match to TRBD1 (5 bases). This CDR3 contains 14 residues. Trimming cost V 0 bases and J 8 bases, with 11 bases left between them. The CDR3 loop is CASSLALQGDEQFF. The CDR3, as DNA: TGTGCCAGCAGTTTAGCCCTCCAAGGGGATGAGCAGTTCTTC.

In its sample, this clonotype was seen a few times. The genes are TRBV19 and TRBJ1-1; 8 nucleotides match TRBD1. CDR3 size: 17 residues. The V gene's germline CDR1 is LNHDA and CDR2 SQIVND (reference sequence). V was pared by 5 bases and J by 0 bases, with 11 bases of the junction left unmatched. In nucleotides, the CDR3 is TGTGCCAGTAGTTTCAGGACAGGGTCATCCATGAACACTGAAGCTTTCTTT. Residues: CASSFRTGSSMNTEAFF.

This chain connects TRBV5-1 to TRBJ2-1; D perhaps matches TRBD2 (7 bases). CDR3 length: 16 amino acids. CDR1 is SGHRS, CDR2 YFSETQ, per germline. Between the trimmed V and J ends, which lost 4 bases and 7 bases, there was a span of 21 bases. CDR3 loop: CASSLNRDARGNEQFF. The CDR3, as DNA: TGCGCCAGCAGCCTGAACAGGGACGCGCGGGGGAATGAGCAGTTCTTC.

This chain connects TRBV6-5 to TRBJ2-2; perhaps TRBD2 as D (5 bases). The germline CDR1 and CDR2 sequences are MNHEY and SVGAGI. Trimming took 0 bases from V and 3 from J, leaving 5 bases between them. The CDR3 covers 14 residues. The CDR3, as DNA: TGTGCCAGCAGTTACTCGAGGGACACCGGGGAGCTGTTTTTT. It translates to CASSYSRDTGELFF.

This clonotype was counted a few times. The junction departs from germline at one end; a sequencing error may be responsible. The CDR3: CASRLVGATETQYF. The CDR3 region has the DNA TGTGCCAGCAGATTAGTTGGTGCAACAGAGACCCAGTACTTC. The chain recombines TRBV12-3 or TRBV12-4 with TRBJ2-5; D unclear. The CDR3 extends over 14 amino acids.

Note on this clonotype: A read error may account for a junction end that differs from germline. The chain recombines TRBV5-1 with TRBJ2-1; no definite D call. The CDR3 spans 11 residues. From germline, CDR1 is SGHRS and CDR2 YFSETQ. DNA of the CDR3: TGCGCCAGCAGCTTCTACGATGAGCAGTTCTTC. Encoded protein: CASSFYDEQFF.

This clonotype was detected once. The chain has TRBV7-3 and TRBJ1-2, with 7 bases that match TRBD1. CDR3 length: 18 amino acids. Trimming at V came to 4 bases and at J to 3 bases, leaving 17 bases not matched to a gene. CDR1 and CDR2 from the germline V gene are SGHTA and FQGTGA. Written as DNA, the CDR3 is TGTGCCAGCAGCTACAACGGGACAGCATCAATCCTCTACTATGGCTACACCTTC. Protein: CASSYNGTASILYYGYTF.

This clonotype was counted only a few times. The rearrangement joins TRBV10-2 to TRBJ2-6, with D possibly being TRBD1 (6 bases). The germline V and J ends were trimmed by 4 bases and 2 bases, with 15 bases remaining between them. This CDR3 comprises 17 residues. Germline assignment: CDR1 WSHSY and CDR2 SAAADI. The CDR3 is CASSVPGVTTGANVLTF. CDR3 coding DNA: TGCGCCAGCAGTGTCCCAGGGGTTACAACTGGGGCCAACGTCCTGACTTTC.

The sample holds a few counts of this clonotype. This sequence joins TRBV20-1 and TRBJ2-1; TRBD2 agrees at 9 bases. Germline V CDR1 and CDR2: DFQATT, SNEGSKA (reference sequence). CDR3 length equals 15 residues. The V segment lost 0 bases and the J segment 8 bases; nucleotides outside the gene matches: 8. The CDR3 spells CSARDRAGGPDEQFF. The CDR3 nucleotides read TGCAGTGCTAGAGATCGGGCGGGAGGGCCGGATGAGCAGTTCTTC.

This clonotype was seen a handful of times. The V gene is TRBV7-9, the J gene TRBJ1-2; D uncertain. In germline, CDR1 is SEHNR, CDR2 FQNEAQ (reference sequence). The CDR3 runs 13 residues. V lost 0 bases to trimming and J lost 8 bases, with 10 bases between them. For the CDR3, the DNA is TGTGCCAGCAGCTTAGCCCTGAGTGGAGGCTACACCTTC. Its protein is CASSLALSGGYTF. Combining the CDR3 with reference TRBV7-9 and TRBJ1-2 gives the whole variable domain DTGVSQNPRHKITKRGQNVTFRCDPISEHNRLYWYRQTLGQGPEFLTYFQNEAQLEKSRLLSDRFSAERPKGSFSTLEIQRTEQGDSAMYLCASSLALSGGYTFGSGTRLTVV.